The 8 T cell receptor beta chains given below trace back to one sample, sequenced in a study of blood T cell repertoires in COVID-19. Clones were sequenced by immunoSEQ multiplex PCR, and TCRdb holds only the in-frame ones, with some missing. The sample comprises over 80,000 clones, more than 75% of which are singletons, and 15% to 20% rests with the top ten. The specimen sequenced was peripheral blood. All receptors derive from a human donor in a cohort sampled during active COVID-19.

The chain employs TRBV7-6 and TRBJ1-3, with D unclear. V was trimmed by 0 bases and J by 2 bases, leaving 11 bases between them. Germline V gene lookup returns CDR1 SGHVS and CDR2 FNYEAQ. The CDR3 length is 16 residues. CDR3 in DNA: TGTGCCAGCAGCTTAGCTACTTCCTTCGCTGGAAACACCATATATTTT. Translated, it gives CASSLATSFAGNTIYF.

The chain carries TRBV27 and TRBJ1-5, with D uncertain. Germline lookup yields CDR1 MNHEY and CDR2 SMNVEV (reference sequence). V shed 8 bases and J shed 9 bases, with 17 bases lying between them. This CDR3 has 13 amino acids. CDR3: CASGTARIWPQHF. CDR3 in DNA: TGTGCCAGCGGAACAGCCCGCATTTGGCCCCAGCATTTT.

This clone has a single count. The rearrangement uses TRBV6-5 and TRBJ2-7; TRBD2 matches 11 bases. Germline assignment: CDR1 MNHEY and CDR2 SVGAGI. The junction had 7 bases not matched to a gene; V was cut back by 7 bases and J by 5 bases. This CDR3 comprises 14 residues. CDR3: CASTALAGDNEQYF. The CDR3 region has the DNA TGTGCCAGCACTGCACTAGCGGGAGATAACGAGCAGTACTTC.

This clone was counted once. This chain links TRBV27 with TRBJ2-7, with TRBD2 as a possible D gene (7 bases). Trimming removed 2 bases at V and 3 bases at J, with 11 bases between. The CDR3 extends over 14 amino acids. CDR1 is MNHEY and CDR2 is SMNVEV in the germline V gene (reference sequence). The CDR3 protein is CASSLAGAVYEQYF. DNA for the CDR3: TGTGCCAGCAGTTTAGCGGGGGCCGTCTACGAGCAGTACTTC.

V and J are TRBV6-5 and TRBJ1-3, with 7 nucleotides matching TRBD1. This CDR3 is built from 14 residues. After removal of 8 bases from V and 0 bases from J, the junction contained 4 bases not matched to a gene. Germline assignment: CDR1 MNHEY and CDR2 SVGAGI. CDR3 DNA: TGTGCCAGCCGGGACAGTCCCTCTGGAAACACCATATATTTT. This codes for CASRDSPSGNTIYF.

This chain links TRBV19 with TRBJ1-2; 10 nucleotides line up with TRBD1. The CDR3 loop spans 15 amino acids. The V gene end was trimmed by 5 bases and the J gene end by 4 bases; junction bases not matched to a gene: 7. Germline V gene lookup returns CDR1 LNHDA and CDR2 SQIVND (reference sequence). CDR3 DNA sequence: TGTGCCAGTAGTCCTTCGGGGACAGGGGTCTATGGCTACACCTTC. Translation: CASSPSGTGVYGYTF.

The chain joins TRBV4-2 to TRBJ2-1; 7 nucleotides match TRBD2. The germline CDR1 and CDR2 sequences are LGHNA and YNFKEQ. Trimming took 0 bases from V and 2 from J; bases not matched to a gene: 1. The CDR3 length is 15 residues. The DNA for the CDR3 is TGTGCCAGCAGCCAAGACGGGAGGCCCTACAATGAGCAGTTCTTC. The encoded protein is CASSQDGRPYNEQFF.

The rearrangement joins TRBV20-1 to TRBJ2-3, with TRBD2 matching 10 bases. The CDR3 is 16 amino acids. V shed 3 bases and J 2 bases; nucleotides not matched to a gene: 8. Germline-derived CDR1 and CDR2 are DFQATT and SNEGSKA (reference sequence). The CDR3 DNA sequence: TGCAGTGCTAGTGGGGTAGCGGGAGGCCTCACAGATACGCAGTATTTT. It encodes CSASGVAGGLTDTQYF.